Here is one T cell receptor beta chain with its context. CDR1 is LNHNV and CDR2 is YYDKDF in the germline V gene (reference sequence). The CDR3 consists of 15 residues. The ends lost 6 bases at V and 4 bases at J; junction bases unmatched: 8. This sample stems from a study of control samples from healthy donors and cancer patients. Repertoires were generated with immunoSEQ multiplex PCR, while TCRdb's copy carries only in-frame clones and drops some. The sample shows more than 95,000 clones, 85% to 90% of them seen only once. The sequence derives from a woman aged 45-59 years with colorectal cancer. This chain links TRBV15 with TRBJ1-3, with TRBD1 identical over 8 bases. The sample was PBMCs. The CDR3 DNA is TGTGCCACCAGTCCAAGGACAGGGACAGGAAACACCATATATTTT. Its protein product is CATSPRTGTGNTIYF.